One and the same sample provided the 25 T cell receptor beta chains below, sequenced in a study of T-cell reconstitution after alpha-beta-depleted transplantation in children. TCRbeta library preparation incorporated unique molecular identifiers. TCRdb reprocessed the PCR reads via MiXCR and lists one record per CDR3 protein. Found here are roughly 340,000 distinct CDR3 sequences, about 17% of them singletons; the top ten hold approximately 44%. This specimen was PBMCs, mostly from graft donor cells, taken 360 days after TCRalphabeta/CD19-depleted stem cell transplant. These receptor sequences come from a male patient aged 2-10 years who had a stem cell transplant for acute lymphoblastic leukemia, so the T cells may come from the graft donor.

DNA of the CDR3: TGTGCCACCAAAAGTGAGGTCTACAATGAGCAGTTCTTC. Translation: CATKSEVYNEQFF. The chain uses TRBV13 and TRBJ2-1; D is unresolved. V lost 10 bases and J lost 3, with 13 bases in between. The V gene's germline CDR1 is PRHDT and CDR2 FYEKMQ (reference sequence). CDR3 size: 13 residues.

This clonotype was recorded many times. The rearrangement links TRBV12-3 or TRBV12-4 to TRBJ1-5; TRBD1 matches at 9 bases. The CDR3 spans 17 residues. The J segment lost 1 base and the V segment lost 4 bases, leaving 8 bases of the junction unmatched. CDR3 in DNA: TGTGCCAGCAGTTGGGGGACAGGGAGTCGCAGCAATCAGCCCCAGCATTTT. It translates to CASSWGTGSRSNQPQHF.

The V call is TRBV4-1, the J call TRBJ1-5; a possible D gene is TRBD1 (6 bases). Germline CDR1 reads MGHRA; CDR2 reads YSYEKL. The CDR3 consists of 16 residues. Trimming took 1 base from V and 1 from J, leaving 11 bases between them. CDR3 protein: CASSQGEGESNQPQHF. Written as DNA, the CDR3 is TGCGCCAGCAGCCAAGGGGAGGGGGAGAGCAATCAGCCCCAGCATTTT.

For this clonotype: One end of the junction does not line up with germline, which may come from a read error. The chain combines TRBV7-8 with TRBJ2-7, with D possibly matching TRBD1 (5 bases). The CDR3 runs to 13 residues. Germline V lookup: CDR1 SGHVS, CDR2 FQNEAQ. The CDR3 loop is CASSFGRAVEQYF. The CDR3 nucleotides read TGTGCTAGCAGCTTTGGCAGGGCGGTCGAGCAGTACTTC. Supplemented by reference TRBV7-8 and TRBJ2-7, the full variable domain reads GAGVSQSPRYKVAKRGQDVALRCDPISGHVSLFWYQQALGQGPEFLTYFQNEAQLDKSGLPSDRFFAERPEGSVSTLKIQRTQQEDSAVYLCASSFGRAVEQYFGPGTRLTVT.

The chain recombines TRBV6-5 with TRBJ1-2; D might be TRBD1 (6 bases). Trimming shortened V by 0 bases and J by 10 bases, and 9 bases separated the two germline ends. CDR1 is MNHEY and CDR2 is SVGAGI in the germline V gene. The CDR3 has 12 residues. CDR3 sequence reads: CASSYSDRPYTF. The CDR3 coding sequence is TGTGCCAGCAGTTACTCAGACAGGCCCTACACCTTC.

This clonotype was detected only a few times. This chain links TRBV6-2 or TRBV6-3 with TRBJ2-5, with 8 bases fitting TRBD2. The CDR3 has 21 amino acids. V shed 4 bases, J shed 1 base, and the junction held 23 bases outside the gene matches. CDR1 MNHEY and CDR2 SVGEGT come from the germline V gene. CDR3: CASSSSDPTTSGLNLQETQYF. CDR3 bases: TGTGCCAGCAGTTCGAGCGATCCCACCACTAGCGGCCTGAACCTCCAAGAGACCCAGTACTTC.

This clonotype turned up a few times. The chain combines TRBV4-2 with TRBJ1-5; unclear D gene. In germline, CDR1 is LGHNA, CDR2 YNFKEQ. The CDR3 extends over 14 amino acids. The V gene lost 1 base and the J gene lost 5 bases, with 9 bases spanning the gap. CDR3 coding DNA: TGTGCCAGCAGCCAAGCGGATGGGTATCAGCCCCAGCATTTT. It translates to CASSQADGYQPQHF.

This chain uses TRBV15 with TRBJ2-1, with TRBD2 matching 7 bases. This CDR3 spans 15 amino acids. V lost 0 bases and J lost 7; bases outside the gene matches: 6. Looked up from germline, CDR1 is LNHNV and CDR2 is YYDKDF (reference sequence). This CDR3 reads CATSRDLGGVNEQFF. The CDR3 nucleotides are TGTGCCACCAGCAGAGATCTGGGGGGGGTAAATGAGCAGTTCTTC.

The chain has TRBV12-3 or TRBV12-4 and TRBJ2-5; D is unclear. Trimming took off 4 bases at V and 1 base at J, with 19 bases between the two ends. The CDR3 has 17 amino acids. The CDR3 here is CASSSLLAPEVQETQYF. The CDR3 coding sequence is TGTGCCAGCAGTTCCCTCCTCGCGCCTGAGGTCCAAGAGACCCAGTACTTC.

This chain links TRBV20-1 with TRBJ2-1; D ambiguous. V was cut by 0 bases and J by 0 bases, with 12 bases left in between. Germline assignment: CDR1 DFQATT and CDR2 SNEGSKA (reference sequence). The CDR3 is made up of 16 amino acids. CDR3 residues: CSARDRVLSSYNEQFF. The CDR3 nucleotides read TGCAGTGCTAGAGATCGGGTTCTCAGCTCCTACAATGAGCAGTTCTTC.

V usage is TRBV9 and J usage is TRBJ2-1, with TRBD1 as a possible D gene (6 bases). The V gene lost 2 bases and the J gene lost 7 bases, with 16 bases spanning the gap. The germline gives CDR1 SGDLS, CDR2 YYNGEE. The length of the CDR3 is 15 residues. The CDR3 coding sequence is TGTGCCAGCAGCGTCCTGGTAGGGACAAAAAATGAGCAGTTCTTC. As protein: CASSVLVGTKNEQFF.

The V call is TRBV6-5, the J call TRBJ1-1; the D gene is possibly TRBD1 (6 bases). Trimming took off 0 bases at V and 5 bases at J, with 16 bases between the two ends. The CDR3 loop spans 16 amino acids. Per germline, CDR1 MNHEY and CDR2 SVGAGI. As DNA, the CDR3 is TGTGCCAGCAGTTACTCGTGGGGGGCGAGGGAAACTGAAGCTTTCTTT. Its translation: CASSYSWGARETEAFF.

V is TRBV27 and J is TRBJ2-2; maybe TRBD1 (6 bases). The CDR3 extends over 17 amino acids. Trimming stripped 5 bases from V and 5 bases from J, with 21 bases between. Germline values: CDR1 MNHEY, CDR2 SMNVEV (reference sequence). The CDR3 DNA follows: TGTGCCAGCAGTAGACAGGTCGGGACATTGGGAACCGGGGAGCTGTTTTTT. Its translation: CASSRQVGTLGTGELFF.

V and J are TRBV11-2 and TRBJ2-3, with D possibly matching TRBD2 (5 bases). The CDR3 is made up of 18 amino acids. From germline, CDR1 is SGHAT and CDR2 FQNNGV. V dropped 5 bases and J dropped 0 bases, with 21 bases sitting between them. This CDR3 is CASSPRLARYPSTDTQYF. CDR3 DNA: TGTGCCAGCAGCCCCCGGTTAGCGCGATACCCTAGCACAGATACGCAGTATTTT.

This chain uses TRBV20-1 with TRBJ2-2; 11 positions match TRBD2. This CDR3 is 15 amino acids long. In germline, CDR1 is DFQATT, CDR2 SNEGSKA (reference sequence). V trimming: 0 bases; J trimming: 6 bases; junction bases outside the gene matches: 3. CDR3: CSAREGLAEPGELFF. The CDR3 DNA sequence: TGCAGTGCTAGAGAGGGACTAGCGGAGCCCGGGGAGCTGTTTTTT.

This rearrangement joins TRBV7-3 to TRBJ2-1; 13 positions agree with TRBD2. CDR1 and CDR2 from the germline V gene are SGHTA and FQGTGA. Trimming removed 4 bases from V and 7 bases from J; junction bases left unmatched: 13. This CDR3 is 18 amino acids long. CDR3 amino acids: CASSSYLLAGGPRNEQFF. DNA of the CDR3: TGTGCCAGCAGCTCGTACTTACTAGCGGGAGGGCCAAGGAATGAGCAGTTCTTC.

This clonotype occurred a few times. The rearrangement uses TRBV7-3 and TRBJ2-3, with D possibly matching TRBD2 (6 bases). The CDR3 is 16 amino acids. Deletions cut 1 base from V and 4 bases from J, with 15 bases between. Germline V gene sequence: CDR1 SGHTA, CDR2 FQGTGA. CDR3 region: CASSLRATSAADTQYF. In nucleotides, the CDR3 is TGTGCCAGCAGCTTAAGGGCGACTAGTGCGGCAGATACGCAGTATTTT.

The chain has TRBV5-1 and TRBJ2-5; D not resolved. Germline V gene lookup returns CDR1 SGHRS and CDR2 YFSETQ. Trimming stripped 4 bases from V and 1 base from J, with 11 bases between. The CDR3 length is 14 residues. As DNA, the CDR3 is TGCGCCAGCAGCGTTCGAGACTCCCAAGAGACCCAGTACTTC. This codes for CASSVRDSQETQYF. The complete variable domain, with remaining parts taken from reference TRBV5-1 and TRBJ2-5, reads KAGVTQTPRYLIKTRGQQVTLSCSPISGHRSVSWYQQTPGQGLQFLFEYFSETQRNKGNFPGRFSGRQFSNSRSEMNVSTLELGDSALYLCASSVRDSQETQYFGPGTRLLVL.

This clonotype has only a few counts. The chain is built from TRBV7-2 and TRBJ2-4; D perhaps matches TRBD1 (5 bases). With 3 bases removed from V and 7 bases from J, the gap between germline ends came to 10 bases. The CDR3 runs 13 residues. The germline V gene has CDR1 SGHTA and CDR2 FQGNSA. For the CDR3, the DNA is TGTGCCAGCAGCTTGTCAGGGTGGAACATTCAGTACTTC. It is translated as CASSLSGWNIQYF.

This clonotype has ten or more counts. V gene TRBV21-1 combines with J gene TRBJ2-1. TRBV21-1 is annotated as a pseudogene. The CDR3 consists of 15 residues. DNA for the CDR3: TGTGCCAGCAGCTCTGGTAGTAAAGAATGCAATGAGCAGTTCTTC. Residues: CASSSGSKECNEQFF.

This clonotype was detected only a few times. V and J are TRBV12-3 or TRBV12-4 and TRBJ2-3; D remains ambiguous. Trimming cost V 1 base and J 2 bases, with 4 bases left between them. The CDR3 totals 13 residues. For the CDR3, the DNA is TGTGCCAGCAGTTTAGTACCCACAGATACGCAGTATTTT. As protein: CASSLVPTDTQYF.

This clonotype has ten or more counts. The chain carries TRBV24-1 and TRBJ2-1; 15 bases match TRBD2. The CDR3 runs 20 residues. With 3 bases clipped from V and 0 bases from J, the junction kept 8 bases outside the gene matches. Germline CDR1 and CDR2: KGHDR and SFDVKD. The CDR3 nucleotides are TGTGCCACCAGTGATGCGACCGGGACTAGCGGGGGGAGCTCCTACAATGAGCAGTTCTTC. Translating it yields CATSDATGTSGGSSYNEQFF.

The chain couples TRBV12-5 to TRBJ2-1, with D tentatively TRBD1 or TRBD2 (5 bases each). Germline CDR1 is LGHNT and CDR2 is FRNRAP. The CDR3 extends over 16 amino acids. Trimming took off 6 bases at V and 0 bases at J, with 15 bases between the two ends. CDR3 sequence: CASGRGSGNSYNEQFF. CDR3 coding DNA: TGTGCTAGTGGAAGGGGAAGCGGAAACTCCTACAATGAGCAGTTCTTC. Filled out from reference TRBV12-5 and TRBJ2-1, the complete variable domain reads DARVTQTPRHKVTEMGQEVTMRCQPILGHNTVFWYRQTMMQGLELLAYFRNRAPLDDSGMPKDRFSAEMPDATLATLKIQPSEPRDSAVYFCASGRGSGNSYNEQFFGPGTRLTVL.

This clonotype was seen repeatedly, ten times or more. CDR3 nucleotides: TGTGCCAGCAGTCAGGTCAGGGGAAAAGAGACCCAGTACTTC. This encodes CASSQVRGKETQYF. The rearrangement joins TRBV28 to TRBJ2-5, with a weak D call TRBD1 (6 bases). This CDR3 comprises 14 residues. V gave up 5 bases and J gave up 3 bases, with 13 bases separating them. Germline V CDR1 and CDR2: MDHEN, SYDVKM.

In its sample, this clonotype was seen many times. This rearrangement joins TRBV20-1 to TRBJ2-3, with 10 nucleotides matching TRBD2. The CDR3 sequence is 12 residues long. The J segment lost 7 bases and the V segment lost 3 bases, leaving 1 base of the junction unmatched. Germline V gene data show CDR1 as DFQATT and CDR2 as SNEGSKA (reference sequence). In nucleotides, the CDR3 is TGCAGTGCTAGGACTAGCGGGTATACGCAGTATTTT. Amino acids: CSARTSGYTQYF.